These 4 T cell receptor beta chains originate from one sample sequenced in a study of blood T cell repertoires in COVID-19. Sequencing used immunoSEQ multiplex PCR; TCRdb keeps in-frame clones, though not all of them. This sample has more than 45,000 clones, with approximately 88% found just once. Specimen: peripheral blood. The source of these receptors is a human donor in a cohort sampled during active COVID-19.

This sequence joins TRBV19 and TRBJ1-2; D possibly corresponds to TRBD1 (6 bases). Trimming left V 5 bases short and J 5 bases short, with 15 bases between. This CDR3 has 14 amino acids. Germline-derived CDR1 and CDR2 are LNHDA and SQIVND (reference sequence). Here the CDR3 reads CASSETQGWYGYTF. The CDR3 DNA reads TGTGCCAGTAGTGAGACCCAGGGGTGGTATGGCTACACCTTC.

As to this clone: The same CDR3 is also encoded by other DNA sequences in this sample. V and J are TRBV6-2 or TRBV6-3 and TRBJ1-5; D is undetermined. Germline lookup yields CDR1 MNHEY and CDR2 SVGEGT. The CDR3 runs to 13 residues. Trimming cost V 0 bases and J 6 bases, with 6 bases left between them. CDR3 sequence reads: CASSYSRGQPQHF. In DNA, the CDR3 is TGTGCCAGCAGTTACTCGCGCGGTCAGCCCCAGCATTTT.

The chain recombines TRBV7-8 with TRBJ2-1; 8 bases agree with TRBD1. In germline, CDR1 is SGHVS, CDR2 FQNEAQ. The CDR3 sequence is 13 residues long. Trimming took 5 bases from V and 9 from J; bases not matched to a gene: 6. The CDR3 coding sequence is TGTGCCAGCAGCATACTACAGGGGGGTGAGCAGTTCTTC. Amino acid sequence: CASSILQGGEQFF.

In nucleotides, the CDR3 is TGTGCCAGCAGGTTAGCGGCGACAGATACGCAGTATTTT. Its translation: CASRLAATDTQYF. This chain joins TRBV21-1 and TRBJ2-3; the table gives TRBD2 as D, unverified against the DNA. TRBV21-1 is recorded as a pseudogene. The CDR3 spans 13 residues.